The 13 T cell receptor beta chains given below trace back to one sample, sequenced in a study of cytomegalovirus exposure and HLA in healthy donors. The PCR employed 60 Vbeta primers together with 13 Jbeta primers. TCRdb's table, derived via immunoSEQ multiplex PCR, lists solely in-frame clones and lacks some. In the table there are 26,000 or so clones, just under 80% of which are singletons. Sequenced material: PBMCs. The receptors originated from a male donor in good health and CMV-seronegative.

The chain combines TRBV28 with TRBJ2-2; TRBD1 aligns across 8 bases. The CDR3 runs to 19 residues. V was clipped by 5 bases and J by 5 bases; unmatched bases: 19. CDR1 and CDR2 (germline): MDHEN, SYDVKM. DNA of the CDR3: TGTGCCAGCAGTATCTCTGACGGATGGGCAGGGGGCGAAACCGGGGAGCTGTTTTTT. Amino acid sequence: CASSISDGWAGGETGELFF. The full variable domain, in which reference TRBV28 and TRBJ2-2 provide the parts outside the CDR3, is DVKVTQSSRYLVKRTGEKVFLECVQDMDHENMFWYRQDPGLGLRLIYFSYDVKMKEKGDIPEGYSVSREKKERFSLILESASTNQTSMYLCASSISDGWAGGETGELFFGEGSRLTVL.

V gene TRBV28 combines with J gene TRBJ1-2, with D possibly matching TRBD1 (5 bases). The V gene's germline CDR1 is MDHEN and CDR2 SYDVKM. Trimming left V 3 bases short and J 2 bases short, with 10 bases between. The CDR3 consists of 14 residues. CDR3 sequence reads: CASSFQGLNYGYTF. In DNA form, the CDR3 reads TGTGCCAGCAGTTTCCAGGGTCTGAACTATGGCTACACCTTC.

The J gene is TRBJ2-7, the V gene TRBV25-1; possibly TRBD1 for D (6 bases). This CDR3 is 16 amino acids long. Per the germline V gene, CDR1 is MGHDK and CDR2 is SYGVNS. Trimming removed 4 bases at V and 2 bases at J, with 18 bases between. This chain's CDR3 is CASSGPVTGFAYEQYF. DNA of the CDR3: TGTGCCAGCAGTGGGCCCGTAACAGGGTTCGCCTACGAGCAGTACTTC.

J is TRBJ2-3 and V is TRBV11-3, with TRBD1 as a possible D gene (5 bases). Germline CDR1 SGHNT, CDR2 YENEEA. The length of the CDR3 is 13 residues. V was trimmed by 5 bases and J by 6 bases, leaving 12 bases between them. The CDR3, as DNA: TGTGCCAGCAGCGAGCGACAGTCGGATACGCAGTATTTT. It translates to CASSERQSDTQYF.

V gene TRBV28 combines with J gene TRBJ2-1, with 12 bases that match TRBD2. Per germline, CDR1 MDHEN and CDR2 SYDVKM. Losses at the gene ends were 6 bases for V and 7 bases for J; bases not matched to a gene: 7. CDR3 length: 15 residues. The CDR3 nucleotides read TGTGCCAGCAGACCTACTAGCGGGGGGTGGAATGAGCAGTTCTTC. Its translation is CASRPTSGGWNEQFF.

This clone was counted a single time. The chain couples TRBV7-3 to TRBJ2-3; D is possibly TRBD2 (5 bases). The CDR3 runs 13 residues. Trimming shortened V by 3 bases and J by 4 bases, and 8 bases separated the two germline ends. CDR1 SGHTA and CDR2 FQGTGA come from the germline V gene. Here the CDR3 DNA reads TGTGCCAGCAGCTTCTCGGGGTCAGATACGCAGTATTTT. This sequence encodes CASSFSGSDTQYF.

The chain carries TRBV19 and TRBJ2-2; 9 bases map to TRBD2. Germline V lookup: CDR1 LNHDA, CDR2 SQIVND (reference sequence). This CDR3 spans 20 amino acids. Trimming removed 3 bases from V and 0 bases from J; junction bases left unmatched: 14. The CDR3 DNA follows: TGTGCCAGTAGTATGGGCCTAGCGGGAATCTTTAACGCGAACACCGGGGAGCTGTTTTTT. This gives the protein CASSMGLAGIFNANTGELFF.

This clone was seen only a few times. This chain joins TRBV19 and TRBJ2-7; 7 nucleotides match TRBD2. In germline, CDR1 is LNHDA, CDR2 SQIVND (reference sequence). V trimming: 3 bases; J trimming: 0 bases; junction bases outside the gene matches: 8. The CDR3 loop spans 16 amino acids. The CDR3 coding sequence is TGTGCCAGTAGTATGGGGCGGGGGATGGGCTCCTACGAGCAGTACTTC. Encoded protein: CASSMGRGMGSYEQYF.

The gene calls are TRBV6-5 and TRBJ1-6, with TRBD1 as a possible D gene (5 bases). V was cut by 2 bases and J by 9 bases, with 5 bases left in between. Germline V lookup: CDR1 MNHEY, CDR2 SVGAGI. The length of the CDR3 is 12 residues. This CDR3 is CASSYRGSPLHF. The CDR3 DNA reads TGTGCCAGCAGTTACAGGGGTTCACCCCTCCACTTT.

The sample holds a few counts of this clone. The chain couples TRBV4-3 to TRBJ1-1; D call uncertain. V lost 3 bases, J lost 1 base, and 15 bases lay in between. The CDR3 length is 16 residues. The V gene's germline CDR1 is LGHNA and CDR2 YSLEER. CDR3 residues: CASSQDYWSENTEAFF. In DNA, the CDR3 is TGCGCCAGCAGCCAGGACTACTGGAGTGAGAACACTGAAGCTTTCTTT.

CDR3 coding DNA: TGTGCCAGCAGCTTTTCCGGGGTAGAGACCCAGTACTTC. Translation gives CASSFSGVETQYF. This chain joins TRBV7-8 and TRBJ2-5, with a tentative D call TRBD2 (5 bases). Germline V gives CDR1 SGHVS, CDR2 FQNEAQ. Trimming took 3 bases from V and 4 from J, leaving 9 bases between them. There are 13 residues in the CDR3.

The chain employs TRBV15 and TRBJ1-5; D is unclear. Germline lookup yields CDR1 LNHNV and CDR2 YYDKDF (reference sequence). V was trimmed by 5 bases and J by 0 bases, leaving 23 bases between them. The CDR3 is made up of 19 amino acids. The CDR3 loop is CATSQDNALKDYSNQPQHF. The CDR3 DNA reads TGTGCCACCAGCCAAGACAACGCCCTAAAAGATTATAGCAATCAGCCCCAGCATTTT.

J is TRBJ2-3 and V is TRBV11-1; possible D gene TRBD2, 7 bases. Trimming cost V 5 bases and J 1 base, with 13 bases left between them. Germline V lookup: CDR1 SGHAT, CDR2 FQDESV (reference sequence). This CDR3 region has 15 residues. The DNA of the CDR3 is TGTGCCAGCAGCGGAGGGGGAGGGGGCACAGATACGCAGTATTTT. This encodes CASSGGGGGTDTQYF.